The 16 T cell receptor beta chains listed next were all sequenced from one sample in a study of metastatic and nonmetastatic thyroid tumors. TCRdb redid the clone calls on the PCR reads using MiXCR. This repertoire shows around 34,000 clones, 25% to 30% found once; its top ten account for approximately 7.8%. Among the patients, none had received any treatment before thyroid surgery. The sample comprised blood. These receptor sequences come from a female donor with papillary thyroid cancer or a benign thyroid nodule (not recorded which). Some clones in this sample may be carry-over from other donors' samples.

The chain links TRBV18 to TRBJ1-1, with D perhaps matching TRBD1 (5 bases). Germline CDR1 KGHSH, CDR2 LQKENI. Trimming left V 1 base short and J 3 bases short, with 12 bases between. The length of the CDR3 is 15 residues. CDR3 loop: CASSPLVGVDTEAFF. CDR3 DNA: TGTGCCAGCTCACCACTCGTGGGGGTAGACACTGAAGCTTTCTTT.

The sample holds a few counts of this clone. The chain couples TRBV27 to TRBJ1-6, with 7 nucleotides matching TRBD1. The CDR3 contains 13 residues. V was clipped by 8 bases and J by 7 bases; unmatched bases: 5. Germline CDR1 reads MNHEY; CDR2 reads SMNVEV (reference sequence). CDR3 region: CASQGQTNSPLHF. CDR3 sequence (DNA): TGTGCCAGCCAGGGACAGACCAATTCACCCCTCCACTTT.

Ten or more counts support this clone. V usage is TRBV4-1 and J usage is TRBJ1-1; 11 nucleotides match TRBD1. The CDR3 covers 14 residues. Germline CDR1 reads MGHRA; CDR2 reads YSYEKL. V shed 4 bases, J shed 7 bases, and the junction held 5 bases outside the gene matches. The CDR3 nucleotides read TGCGCCAGCAGCCCGGACAGGGGGCGGATTGAAGCTTTCTTT. Translated: CASSPDRGRIEAFF.

This clone was found a few times. This sequence joins TRBV6-5 and TRBJ2-7; 7 bases agree with TRBD1. Germline CDR1 reads MNHEY; CDR2 reads SVGAGI. The V gene end was trimmed by 0 bases and the J gene end by 0 bases; junction bases not matched to a gene: 2. The CDR3 has 15 residues. The CDR3 here is CASSYSGDSSYEQYF. CDR3 nucleotides: TGTGCCAGCAGTTACTCGGGGGACAGCTCCTACGAGCAGTACTTC.

This clone was found many times. The CDR3 region is CASSLASGQAQYF. CDR3 in DNA: TGTGCCAGCAGCTTAGCTAGCGGACAGGCGCAGTACTTC. The V call is TRBV11-2, the J call TRBJ2-7, with D perhaps TRBD1 or TRBD2 (7 bases each). The V end was cut by 1 base, the J end by 9 bases, with 13 bases between. The germline CDR1 and CDR2 sequences are SGHAT and FQNNGV. The CDR3 runs to 13 residues.

Ten or more counts support this clone. V gene TRBV7-6 combines with J gene TRBJ1-1; maybe TRBD1 (6 bases). The CDR3 length is 13 residues. The V gene's germline CDR1 is SGHVS and CDR2 FNYEAQ. The ends were cut back, 5 bases at V and 7 bases at J, with 14 bases in the middle. CDR3 sequence (DNA): TGTGCCAGCAGCCCGGGGGGGCCAGGTGAAGCTTTCTTT. Encoded protein: CASSPGGPGEAFF.

This clone was found many times. The chain employs TRBV25-1 and TRBJ1-1; D uncertain. The CDR3 loop spans 12 amino acids. CDR1 MGHDK and CDR2 SYGVNS come from the germline V gene. V was pared by 4 bases and J by 10 bases, with 13 bases between. CDR3 residues: CASSVSAVGAFF. CDR3 DNA sequence: TGTGCCAGCAGTGTAAGCGCCGTCGGAGCTTTCTTT.

Remarks on this clone: The junction and the germline gene differ at one end; a read error may be behind it. The chain recombines TRBV20-1 with TRBJ2-7; 7 bases agree with TRBD2. This CDR3 contains 12 residues. The germline CDR1 and CDR2 sequences are DFQATT and SNEGSKA (reference sequence). CDR3 DNA sequence: TGCAGTGCCCGGACTAGTAGATACGAGCAGTACTTT. Amino acids: CSARTSRYEQYF.

This clone was counted only a few times. This sequence may be a read error, since a much larger clone differs from it by one base. At the DNA level, this CDR3 is encoded by other sequences in the same sample as well. The chain uses TRBV3-1 and TRBJ2-7; 10 bases agree with TRBD1. The CDR3 contains 15 residues. The J segment lost 5 bases and the V segment lost 3 bases, leaving 7 bases of the junction unmatched. CDR1 is LGHDT and CDR2 is YNNKEL in the germline V gene (reference sequence). The CDR3 DNA is TGTGCCAGCAGCCAGGGGGACAGGGGTAAGGACGAGCAGTACTTC. This sequence encodes CASSQGDRGKDEQYF.

In its sample, this clone ranks as medium-sized. V is TRBV12-3 or TRBV12-4 and J is TRBJ1-2, with D hard to call. V was cut by 4 bases and J by 4 bases, with 16 bases left in between. CDR3 length: 15 amino acids. The CDR3 loop reads CASSSRTPVLYGYTF. As DNA, the CDR3 is TGTGCCAGCAGTTCGCGGACTCCTGTGCTCTATGGCTACACCTTC.

This clone has a handful of counts. The chain links TRBV6-5 to TRBJ2-1; TRBD2 matches at 11 bases. This CDR3 has 16 residues. V gave up 6 bases and J gave up 0 bases; unmatched junction bases: 4. The germline CDR1 and CDR2 sequences are MNHEY and SVGAGI. CDR3 amino acids: CASSSTSGSSYNEQFF. The CDR3, as DNA: TGTGCCAGCAGCTCAACTAGCGGGAGCTCCTACAATGAGCAGTTCTTC.

The V gene is TRBV7-3, the J gene TRBJ1-6, with D perhaps TRBD1 (5 bases). CDR3 length equals 12 residues. V lost 3 bases and J lost 14, with 11 bases in between. Germline CDR1 reads SGHTA; CDR2 reads FQGTGA. As DNA, the CDR3 is TGTGCCAGCAGCTTCCCCGGGGGGGCCCTCCACTTT. Encoded protein: CASSFPGGALHF.

This chain uses TRBV5-1 with TRBJ2-7; D not resolved. CDR3 length: 11 amino acids. V shed 6 bases and J shed 6 bases, with 10 bases lying between them. Germline CDR1 reads SGHRS; CDR2 reads YFSETQ. The CDR3 nucleotides are TGCGCCAGCACGGGCTCCGCCGAGCAGTACTTC. Its protein product is CASTGSAEQYF.

This rearrangement joins TRBV5-1 to TRBJ2-7; TRBD1 matches 7 bases. V shed 0 bases and J 2 bases; nucleotides not matched to a gene: 5. The germline gives CDR1 SGHRS, CDR2 YFSETQ. This CDR3 has 15 amino acids. Written as DNA, the CDR3 is TGCGCCAGCAGCTTGGTTCAGGGGGTTCCCTACGAGCAGTACTTC. Translated, it gives CASSLVQGVPYEQYF.

This clone was recorded many times. The chain uses TRBV6-5 and TRBJ2-4, with D possibly TRBD1 on 5 matching bases. CDR1 is MNHEY and CDR2 is SVGAGI in the germline V gene. Trimming pared 2 bases from V and 0 bases from J, leaving 17 bases between. The CDR3 runs 18 residues. The CDR3 nucleotides read TGTGCCAGCAGTTACCAGGCCGCCCAGGGCGCAGCCAAAAACATTCAGTACTTC. Protein: CASSYQAAQGAAKNIQYF.

This chain joins TRBV20-1 and TRBJ2-4; 7 bases fit TRBD2. This CDR3 comprises 15 residues. With V trimmed by 5 bases and J by 6 bases, 13 bases remained unmatched. Germline V gives CDR1 DFQATT, CDR2 SNEGSKA (reference sequence). CDR3: CSAHSGLAGRNIQYF. CDR3 coding DNA: TGCAGTGCTCACTCAGGATTAGCGGGCCGAAACATTCAGTACTTC.